Below are 21 T cell receptor beta chains sequenced from a single sample in a study of regulatory T cells in long-lasting Graves disease. Through Arm-PCR of CDR3 regions and iRepertoire HTBI primers, TCR beta libraries were built. One entry per CDR3 protein, called by TCRdb with MiXCR from the multiplex PCR reads. The sample gives over 350,000 distinct CDR3 sequences, 15% of which show up once; about 7.8% is in the top ten. Regarding time point: newly diagnosed GD, antithyroid drugs for less than 3 months. PBMCs were the source of the RNA used for TCR sequencing. The same sample was also used in a study of T cells in Graves' hyperthyroidism and ophthalmopathy.

Source: peripheral blood mononuclear cells (PBMCs), taken at new diagnosis, from a patient treated with antithyroid drugs. The receptor source for this set is a woman aged 40 to 50 with Graves disease.

This clonotype was recorded at least ten times. This chain uses TRBV10-3 with TRBJ1-5; a possible D gene is TRBD1 (6 bases). V gave up 0 bases and J gave up 2 bases, with 17 bases separating them. In germline, CDR1 is ENHRY, CDR2 SYGVKD. The CDR3 runs to 18 residues. The CDR3 protein is CAISESGDTSWGNQPQHF. In DNA form, the CDR3 reads TGTGCCATCAGTGAGTCCGGGGACACATCCTGGGGCAATCAGCCCCAGCATTTT.

This rearrangement joins TRBV30 to TRBJ2-3; 8 bases are a match to TRBD2. The length of the CDR3 is 12 residues. The germline CDR1 and CDR2 sequences are GTSNPN and SVGIG (reference sequence). V shed 2 bases, J shed 9 bases, and the junction held 4 bases outside the gene matches. The DNA for the CDR3 is TGTGCCTGGAGTCCGGGACTAGAGACGCAGTATTTT. Its protein is CAWSPGLETQYF.

This clonotype was detected ten times or more. The chain combines TRBV24-1 with TRBJ2-7, with TRBD1 matching over 8 bases. The CDR3 is 15 amino acids. V was pared by 4 bases and J by 4 bases, with 8 bases of the junction left unmatched. Germline CDR1 and CDR2: KGHDR and SFDVKD. CDR3 loop: CATSDSRGRPYEQYF. In nucleotides, the CDR3 is TGTGCCACCAGTGACTCCAGGGGGCGCCCGTACGAGCAGTACTTC.

This clonotype was counted at least ten times. The chain carries TRBV11-1 and TRBJ2-1; 12 nucleotides align to TRBD1. Germline V CDR1 and CDR2: SGHAT, FQDESV (reference sequence). V was clipped by 3 bases and J by 5 bases; unmatched bases: 14. This CDR3 spans 19 amino acids. The CDR3 is CASSFPGTGGFSGNNEQFF. In DNA, the CDR3 is TGTGCCAGCAGCTTCCCCGGGACAGGGGGCTTCTCTGGGAACAATGAGCAGTTCTTC.

This clonotype showed up many times. The chain employs TRBV20-1 and TRBJ2-3, with D possibly matching TRBD2 (5 bases). The CDR3 length is 17 residues. V dropped 5 bases and J dropped 1 base, with 22 bases sitting between them. Germline V CDR1 and CDR2: DFQATT, SNEGSKA (reference sequence). CDR3 in amino acids: CSAPNLESGSGTDTQYF. DNA of the CDR3: TGCAGTGCTCCCAACCTAGAAAGTGGGAGCGGCACAGATACGCAGTATTTT.

This clonotype showed up many times. This chain joins TRBV2 and TRBJ2-5, with TRBD1 identical over 11 bases. The germline CDR1 and CDR2 sequences are SNHLY and FYNNEI. V lost 7 bases, J lost 0 bases, and 4 bases stayed unmatched. The CDR3 is 15 amino acids. The DNA of the CDR3 is TGTGCCAGCAAGCGGGACAGGGGGTACCAAGAGACCCAGTACTTC. Its protein is CASKRDRGYQETQYF.

This rearrangement joins TRBV9 to TRBJ2-1, with D possibly matching TRBD2 (6 bases). V shed 3 bases and J shed 2 bases, with 15 bases lying between them. CDR3 length: 16 amino acids. The V gene's germline CDR1 is SGDLS and CDR2 YYNGEE. DNA of the CDR3: TGTGCCAGCAGCGGACCCAGCGGGCCTACCTACAATGAGCAGTTCTTC. This sequence encodes CASSGPSGPTYNEQFF.

This clonotype was counted a few times. The V and J genes are TRBV9 and TRBJ2-7; 10 nucleotides align to TRBD2. This CDR3 contains 16 residues. J lost 4 bases, V lost 4 bases, and 11 bases had no gene match. Looked up from germline, CDR1 is SGDLS and CDR2 is YYNGEE. DNA of the CDR3: TGTGCCAGCAGCCCAGCGGGGGGGCCTTTGGGGTACGAGCAGTACTTC. Protein product: CASSPAGGPLGYEQYF.

The chain combines TRBV9 with TRBJ2-1; TRBD2 matches 9 bases. Trimming cost V 0 bases and J 7 bases; bases outside gene matches: 8. The CDR3 consists of 16 residues. Germline V gene lookup returns CDR1 SGDLS and CDR2 YYNGEE. The CDR3 is CASSVGSSGIGNEQFF. CDR3 bases: TGTGCCAGCAGCGTAGGGTCTAGCGGGATAGGAAATGAGCAGTTCTTC.

This clonotype was detected ten times or more. The V and J genes are TRBV7-4 and TRBJ2-1; 10 bases agree with TRBD2. This CDR3 has 17 amino acids. Germline CDR1 is SGHVT and CDR2 is SQSDAQ. Trimming took 0 bases from V and 6 from J; bases not matched to a gene: 8. CDR3 nucleotide sequence: TGTGCCAGCAGCTTAGCAGGAGCGGGAGGGCTTCCCAATGAGCAGTTCTTC. This translates into CASSLAGAGGLPNEQFF.

The chain couples TRBV20-1 to TRBJ2-5, with a tentative D call TRBD2 (5 bases). Germline V lookup: CDR1 DFQATT, CDR2 SNEGSKA (reference sequence). The CDR3 is 12 residues long. V gave up 3 bases and J gave up 5 bases, with 10 bases separating them. This CDR3 reads CSASERIETQYF. The CDR3 DNA follows: TGCAGTGCTAGTGAGCGGATCGAGACCCAGTACTTC.

This clonotype showed up just a few times. V and J are TRBV7-8 and TRBJ1-2; the D gene is possibly TRBD1 (5 bases). The CDR3 totals 13 residues. Germline-derived CDR1 and CDR2 are SGHVS and FQNEAQ. Trimming left V 5 bases short and J 8 bases short, with 15 bases between. Here the CDR3 DNA reads TGTGCCAGCAGCCCCAGGGAGCGGAGGGGCTACACCTTC. It encodes CASSPRERRGYTF.

There are many counts of this clonotype. V is TRBV11-2 and J is TRBJ1-1; no clear D gene. Germline CDR1 and CDR2: SGHAT and FQNNGV. The CDR3 runs 13 residues. Trimming cost V 3 bases and J 0 bases, with 5 bases left between them. For the CDR3, the DNA is TGTGCCAGCAGCTTCTCAGTGAACACTGAAGCTTTCTTT. Translating it yields CASSFSVNTEAFF.

This clonotype was counted a single time. The J gene is TRBJ2-5, the V gene TRBV11-2, with D possibly matching TRBD1 (6 bases). The CDR3 is 12 residues long. CDR1 is SGHAT, CDR2 FQNNGV, per germline. V lost 1 base, J lost 12 bases, and 12 bases lay in between. CDR3 loop: CASSLGRTEKYF. CDR3 bases: TGTGCCAGCAGCTTAGGCCGGACAGAGAAGTACTTC.

This clonotype was recorded many times. The chain employs TRBV6-5 and TRBJ1-1; D gene uncertain. V gave up 2 bases and J gave up 4 bases, with 11 bases separating them. CDR1 and CDR2 from the germline V gene are MNHEY and SVGAGI. The CDR3 spans 14 residues. CDR3 in amino acids: CASSYQAEGTEAFF. The CDR3 DNA sequence: TGTGCCAGCAGTTACCAGGCTGAGGGCACTGAAGCTTTCTTT.

The chain has TRBV6-9 and TRBJ2-2; 11 positions match TRBD2. Trimming at V came to 3 bases and at J to 6 bases, leaving 12 bases not matched to a gene. The CDR3 totals 18 residues. Germline assignment: CDR1 MNHGY and CDR2 SVAAGI. The CDR3 here is CASSYTLLSGRAAGELFF. Written as DNA, the CDR3 is TGTGCCAGCAGTTACACCCTCCTTAGCGGGAGGGCGGCCGGGGAGCTGTTTTTT.

On this clonotype itself: Given a much more abundant clone one base away, this may be a read error. The gene calls are TRBV12-3 or TRBV12-4 and TRBJ2-5; 8 nucleotides align to TRBD2. This CDR3 contains 14 residues. V was clipped by 5 bases and J by 2 bases; unmatched bases: 4. CDR3 DNA sequence: TGTGCCAGCAGTCCGGGACTAGAGCAAGAGACCCAGTACTTC. It specifies CASSPGLEQETQYF.

This clonotype was recorded many times. The chain employs TRBV11-2 and TRBJ2-5; TRBD2 matches at 7 bases. This CDR3 is built from 16 residues. The trim removed 1 base at V and 2 bases at J, leaving 7 bases unmatched. Germline CDR1 and CDR2: SGHAT and FQNNGV. The CDR3 DNA is TGTGCCAGCAGCTTAGTTGGGGGGAGGGGACAAGAGACCCAGTACTTC. Its protein product is CASSLVGGRGQETQYF.

V gene TRBV2 combines with J gene TRBJ1-1, with TRBD1 identical over 8 bases. Germline V lookup: CDR1 SNHLY, CDR2 FYNNEI. The trim removed 6 bases at V and 4 bases at J, leaving 10 bases unmatched. The CDR3 extends over 15 amino acids. CDR3 sequence reads: CASSYSGGSGTEAFF. DNA for the CDR3: TGTGCCAGCAGCTATTCAGGGGGCAGTGGCACTGAAGCTTTCTTT.

The table lists this clonotype with many counts. V is TRBV24-1 and J is TRBJ2-1, with D perhaps TRBD1 (7 bases). Germline V gives CDR1 KGHDR, CDR2 SFDVKD. The V end lost 0 bases, the J end lost 4 bases, and 12 bases lay between the germline ends. The CDR3 contains 16 residues. The CDR3 loop reads CATSDLGGGQYNEQFF. For the CDR3, the DNA is TGTGCCACCAGTGATTTGGGAGGGGGCCAGTACAATGAGCAGTTCTTC.

This clonotype was picked up many times. The genes are TRBV28 and TRBJ1-1; 9 nucleotides line up with TRBD1. There are 16 residues in the CDR3. Trimming removed 8 bases from V and 1 base from J; junction bases left unmatched: 11. The germline CDR1 and CDR2 sequences are MDHEN and SYDVKM. CDR3 coding DNA: TGTGCCAGCGGATACTTCGGGACAGGGCCGAACACTGAAGCTTTCTTT. Translation gives CASGYFGTGPNTEAFF.